The 21 T cell receptor beta chains in this list originate from one sample, sequenced in a study of T cell repertoires in cytomegalovirus infection. TCRdb passed the reads through MiXCR, listing each CDR3 protein once. Of around 130,000 distinct CDR3 sequences detected, 24% appear once; the ten largest clones hold approximately 35%. Their antigens are not known. Sequencing was performed on PBMCs, sequenced either directly or after in vitro stimulation (not recorded which). These receptors came from a human donor in good health (CMV status not recorded). Some clones in this sample may be carry-over from other donors' samples.

This clonotype was seen many times. V is TRBV7-8 and J is TRBJ2-1; 7 nucleotides match TRBD2. V was clipped by 5 bases and J by 1 base; unmatched bases: 8. This CDR3 comprises 16 residues. Germline CDR1 is SGHVS and CDR2 is FQNEAQ. The CDR3 bases are TGTGCCAGCAGCGAGGCACGGGGAGGGTCCTACAATGAGCAGTTCTTC. Translated: CASSEARGGSYNEQFF.

In its sample, this clonotype was seen a few times. The chain employs TRBV7-8 and TRBJ2-5, with D possibly TRBD1 on 6 matching bases. The V end was cut by 4 bases, the J end by 1 base, with 13 bases between. The CDR3 runs to 15 residues. Germline lookup yields CDR1 SGHVS and CDR2 FQNEAQ. CDR3 coding DNA: TGTGCCAGCAGCTCGCCCCACAGGGTCCAAGAGACCCAGTACTTC. It specifies CASSSPHRVQETQYF.

This clonotype was counted at least ten times. The genes are TRBV7-2 and TRBJ1-3; no clear D. CDR1 and CDR2 from the germline V gene are SGHTA and FQGNSA. The V and J ends lost 6 bases and 0 bases respectively, with 12 bases between them. The CDR3 runs to 15 residues. This chain's CDR3 is CASRARNFSGNTIYF. CDR3 DNA: TGTGCCAGCAGAGCCAGGAATTTCTCTGGAAACACCATATATTTT.

This rearrangement joins TRBV13 to TRBJ1-1; TRBD1 matches at 8 bases. V lost 5 bases, J lost 5 bases, and 19 bases stayed unmatched. This CDR3 is 18 amino acids long. Germline lookup yields CDR1 PRHDT and CDR2 FYEKMQ (reference sequence). The CDR3 sequence is CASSHGQGVVPGSTEAFF. The CDR3 nucleotides read TGTGCCAGCAGCCACGGACAGGGTGTAGTCCCGGGTTCGACTGAAGCTTTCTTT.

This chain links TRBV6-2 or TRBV6-3 with TRBJ2-3; 7 bases line up with TRBD2. Trimming cost V 8 bases and J 6 bases; bases outside gene matches: 8. Germline V gene data show CDR1 as MNHEY and CDR2 as SVGEGT. The CDR3 consists of 13 residues. As DNA, the CDR3 is TGTGCCAGCTCCAGCGGGATCCCCGATACGCAGTATTTT. Its protein is CASSSGIPDTQYF.

A few counts support this clonotype. The genes are TRBV19 and TRBJ2-5; 13 bases align to TRBD2. V dropped 5 bases and J dropped 5; count of bases not matched to a gene: 8. CDR1 and CDR2 (germline): LNHDA, SQIVND (reference sequence). The CDR3 covers 16 residues. The CDR3 nucleotides are TGTGCCAGTAGTGAAGGGACTAGCGGGATAAGTGAGACCCAGTACTTC. Its translation: CASSEGTSGISETQYF.

To note about this clonotype: A much larger clone is a single base away; this may be a read error. The gene calls are TRBV7-2 and TRBJ2-5; D is possibly TRBD1 (5 bases). The CDR3 runs 14 residues. Per germline, CDR1 SGHTA and CDR2 FQGNSA. Written as DNA, the CDR3 is TGTGCCGGCAGTCCCAGGGTACTCCAAGAGACCCAGTACTTC. It is translated as CAGSPRVLQETQYF. The full variable domain, with the rest looked up from reference TRBV7-2 and TRBJ2-5, is GAGVSQSPSNKVTEKGKDVELRCDPISGHTALYWYRQSLGQGLEFLIYFQGNSAPDKSGLPSDRFSAERTGGSVSTLTIQRTQQEDSAVYLCAGSPRVLQETQYFGPGTRLLVL.

The chain couples TRBV2 to TRBJ1-2, with TRBD1 matching over 7 bases. This CDR3 spans 14 amino acids. CDR1 is SNHLY, CDR2 FYNNEI, per germline. V dropped 4 bases and J dropped 5; count of bases not matched to a gene: 7. CDR3 coding DNA: TGTGCCAGCAGTGTTAGGACAGGACTTTATGGCTACACCTTC. This codes for CASSVRTGLYGYTF.

Many counts were recorded for this clonotype. The chain carries TRBV12-3 or TRBV12-4 and TRBJ2-3; 8 nucleotides align to TRBD1. J was trimmed by 6 bases and V by 5 bases; bases with no gene match: 4. The CDR3 has 13 residues. The CDR3 region is CASSPRTGDTQYF. The CDR3 DNA follows: TGTGCCAGCAGTCCCCGGACAGGGGATACGCAGTATTTT.

The rearrangement links TRBV4-2 to TRBJ2-3; 10 nucleotides match TRBD2. This CDR3 has 15 residues. Per germline, CDR1 LGHNA and CDR2 YNFKEQ. The V segment lost 0 bases and the J segment 4 bases; nucleotides outside the gene matches: 1. The chain's CDR3 is CASSQEGTSADTQYF. CDR3 coding DNA: TGTGCCAGCAGCCAAGAAGGGACTAGCGCAGATACGCAGTATTTT.

The genes are TRBV5-1 and TRBJ2-3; no definite D call. V was cut by 1 base and J by 4 bases, with 10 bases left in between. The germline gives CDR1 SGHRS, CDR2 YFSETQ. This CDR3 is 14 amino acids long. For the CDR3, the DNA is TGCGCCAGCAGCTTGAGGGTTATGCCAGATACGCAGTATTTT. Encoded protein: CASSLRVMPDTQYF.

The rearrangement uses TRBV2 and TRBJ2-3; D uncertain. Germline V gives CDR1 SNHLY, CDR2 FYNNEI. Trimming removed 0 bases from V and 5 bases from J, with 0 bases in between. This CDR3 spans 11 amino acids. CDR3 in DNA: TGTGCCAGCAGTGAAGCAGATACGCAGTATTTT. The encoded protein is CASSEADTQYF.

V usage is TRBV6-2 or TRBV6-3 and J usage is TRBJ2-4; weak D call: TRBD2 (5 bases). From germline, CDR1 is MNHEY and CDR2 SVGEGT. The CDR3 runs 14 residues. V shed 7 bases and J shed 9 bases, with 19 bases lying between them. The CDR3 spells CASTYGVEGAIQYF. For the CDR3, the DNA is TGTGCCAGCACCTACGGGGTCGAGGGAGCCATTCAGTACTTC.

The rearrangement joins TRBV6-2 or TRBV6-3 to TRBJ2-5, with D perhaps matching TRBD2 (7 bases). V was cut by 5 bases and J by 2 bases, with 12 bases left in between. Germline lookup yields CDR1 MNHEY and CDR2 SVGEGT. CDR3 size: 14 residues. Here the CDR3 reads CASSRGALQETQYF. Written as DNA, the CDR3 is TGTGCCAGCAGTCGGGGGGCGTTACAAGAGACCCAGTACTTC.

The rearrangement joins TRBV20-1 to TRBJ1-5; 11 positions agree with TRBD1. The ends lost 6 bases at V and 5 bases at J; junction bases unmatched: 6. In germline, CDR1 is DFQATT, CDR2 SNEGSKA (reference sequence). CDR3 length equals 14 residues. The CDR3 reads CSAAGQGADQPQHF. CDR3 sequence (DNA): TGCAGTGCAGCCGGACAGGGGGCCGATCAGCCCCAGCATTTT.

This clonotype appeared a few times. The J gene is TRBJ1-1, the V gene TRBV6-6; D gene uncertain. Germline CDR1 is MNHNY and CDR2 is SVGAGI (reference sequence). CDR3 size: 13 residues. V lost 4 bases, J lost 1 base, and 7 bases lay in between. CDR3 bases: TGTGCCAGCAGTTTCACGGAGAACACTGAAGCTTTCTTT. Its protein product is CASSFTENTEAFF.

This sequence joins TRBV18 and TRBJ2-1; TRBD2 aligns across 7 bases. Germline-derived CDR1 and CDR2 are KGHSH and LQKENI. CDR3 length: 16 amino acids. The ends lost 5 bases at V and 0 bases at J; junction bases unmatched: 7. For the CDR3, the DNA is TGTGCCAGCTCAAAGCGGGATCAGCCCTCCTACAATGAGCAGTTCTTC. Residues: CASSKRDQPSYNEQFF.

This clonotype was seen more than once but under ten times. This chain links TRBV4-1 with TRBJ2-3; 7 nucleotides agree with TRBD1. Trimming at V came to 4 bases and at J to 4 bases, leaving 5 bases not matched to a gene. The CDR3 runs 14 residues. CDR1 and CDR2 from the germline V gene are MGHRA and YSYEKL. This CDR3 reads CASSRTGVADTQYF. DNA of the CDR3: TGCGCCAGCAGCCGTACAGGGGTGGCAGATACGCAGTATTTT.

This clonotype came up a few times. This chain's CDR3 is CASTPRPAGGRDTQYF. The CDR3 bases are TGTGCCAGCACCCCCCGGCCGGCGGGAGGGAGGGATACGCAGTATTTT. The chain has TRBV12-3 or TRBV12-4 and TRBJ2-3; 9 bases are shared with TRBD2. With 7 bases clipped from V and 6 bases from J, the junction kept 14 bases outside the gene matches. This CDR3 is built from 16 residues.

This clonotype was counted between two and nine times. V and J are TRBV30 and TRBJ2-3; the D gene is possibly TRBD2 (5 bases). The length of the CDR3 is 13 residues. Germline V gene data show CDR1 as GTSNPN and CDR2 as SVGIG (reference sequence). Trimming stripped 0 bases from V and 6 bases from J, with 10 bases between. CDR3 DNA sequence: TGTGCCTGGAGTGTGGCCACGGGGGATACGCAGTATTTT. Translating gives CAWSVATGDTQYF.

The table lists this clonotype with a few counts. The rearrangement links TRBV12-3 or TRBV12-4 to TRBJ2-2; D not resolved. Trimming shortened V by 5 bases and J by 9 bases, and 10 bases separated the two germline ends. The CDR3 sequence is 12 residues long. CDR3 residues: CASSRDRRELFF. The CDR3 region has the DNA TGTGCCAGCAGTCGTGACCGTAGGGAGCTGTTTTTT.